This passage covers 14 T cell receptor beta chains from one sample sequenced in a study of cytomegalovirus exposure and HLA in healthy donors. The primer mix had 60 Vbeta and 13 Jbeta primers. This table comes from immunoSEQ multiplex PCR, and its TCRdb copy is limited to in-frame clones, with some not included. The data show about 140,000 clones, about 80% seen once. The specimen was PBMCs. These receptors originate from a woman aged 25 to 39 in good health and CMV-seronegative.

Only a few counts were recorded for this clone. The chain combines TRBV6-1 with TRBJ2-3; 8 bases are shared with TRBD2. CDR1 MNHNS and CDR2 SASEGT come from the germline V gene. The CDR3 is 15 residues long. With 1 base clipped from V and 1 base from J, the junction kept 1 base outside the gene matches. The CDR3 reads CASSEEAGGTDTQYF. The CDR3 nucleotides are TGTGCCAGCAGTGAAGAAGCGGGGGGCACAGATACGCAGTATTTT.

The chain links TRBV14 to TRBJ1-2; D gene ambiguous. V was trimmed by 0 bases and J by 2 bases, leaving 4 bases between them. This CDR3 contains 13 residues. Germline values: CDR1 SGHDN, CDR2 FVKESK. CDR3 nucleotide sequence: TGTGCCAGCAGCCAAGACATCAACTATGGCTACACCTTC. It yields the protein CASSQDINYGYTF.

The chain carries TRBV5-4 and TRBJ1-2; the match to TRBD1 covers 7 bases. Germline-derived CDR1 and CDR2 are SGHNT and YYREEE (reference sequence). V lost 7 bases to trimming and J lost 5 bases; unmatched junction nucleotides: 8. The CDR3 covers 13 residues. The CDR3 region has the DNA TGTGCCAGCCGGAGGACAGGCGGATATGGCTACACCTTC. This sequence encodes CASRRTGGYGYTF.

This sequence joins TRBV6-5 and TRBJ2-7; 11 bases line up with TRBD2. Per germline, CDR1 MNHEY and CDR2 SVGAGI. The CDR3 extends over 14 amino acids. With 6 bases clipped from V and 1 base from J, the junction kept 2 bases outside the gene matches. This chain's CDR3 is CASRRLAGSYEQYF. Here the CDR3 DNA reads TGTGCCAGCAGAAGACTAGCGGGGTCCTACGAGCAGTACTTC.

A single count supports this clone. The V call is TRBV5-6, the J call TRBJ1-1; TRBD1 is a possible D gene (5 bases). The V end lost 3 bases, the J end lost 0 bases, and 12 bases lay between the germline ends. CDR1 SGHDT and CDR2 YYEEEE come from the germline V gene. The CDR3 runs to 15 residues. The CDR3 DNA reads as TGTGCCAGCAGCTGGGGAGGGGCGATGAACACTGAAGCTTTCTTT. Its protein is CASSWGGAMNTEAFF. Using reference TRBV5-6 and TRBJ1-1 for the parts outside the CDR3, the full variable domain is DAGVTQSPTHLIKTRGQQVTLRCSPKSGHDTVSWYQQALGQGPQFIFQYYEEEERQRGNFPDRFSGHQFPNYSSELNVNALLLGDSALYLCASSWGGAMNTEAFFGQGTRLTVV.

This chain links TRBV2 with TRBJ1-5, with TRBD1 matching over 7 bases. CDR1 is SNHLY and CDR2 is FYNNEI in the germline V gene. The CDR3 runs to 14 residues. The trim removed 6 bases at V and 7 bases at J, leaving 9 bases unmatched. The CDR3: CASRADREGQPQHF. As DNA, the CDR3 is TGTGCCAGCAGAGCTGACAGGGAAGGCCAGCCCCAGCATTTT.

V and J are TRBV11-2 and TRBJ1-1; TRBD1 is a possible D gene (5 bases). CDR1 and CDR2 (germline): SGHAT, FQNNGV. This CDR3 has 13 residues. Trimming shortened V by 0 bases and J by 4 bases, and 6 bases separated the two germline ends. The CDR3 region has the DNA TGTGCCAGCAGCTTAGACGGGGGCACTGAAGCTTTCTTT. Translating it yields CASSLDGGTEAFF.

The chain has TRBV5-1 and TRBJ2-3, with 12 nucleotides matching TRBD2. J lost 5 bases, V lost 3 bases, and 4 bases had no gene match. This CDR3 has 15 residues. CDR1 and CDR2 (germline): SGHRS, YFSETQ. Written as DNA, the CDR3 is TGCGCCAGCAGCTGGACTAGCGGGACGGGAGATACGCAGTATTTT. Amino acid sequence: CASSWTSGTGDTQYF.

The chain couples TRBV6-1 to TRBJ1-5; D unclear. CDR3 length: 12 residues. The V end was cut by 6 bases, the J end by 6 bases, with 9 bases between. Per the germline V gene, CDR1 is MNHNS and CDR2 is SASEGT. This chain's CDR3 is CASRANGQPQHF. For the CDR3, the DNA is TGTGCCAGCAGAGCCAACGGTCAGCCCCAGCATTTT.

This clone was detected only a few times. CDR3 region: CASSLGQGRNTIYF. The DNA for the CDR3 is TGTGCCAGCAGCTTAGGGCAGGGTAGAAACACCATATATTTT. This chain links TRBV7-2 with TRBJ1-3; the D gene is possibly TRBD1 (5 bases). This CDR3 has 14 residues. Germline CDR1 and CDR2: SGHTA and FQGNSA. With 1 base removed from V and 5 bases from J, the gap between germline ends came to 9 bases.

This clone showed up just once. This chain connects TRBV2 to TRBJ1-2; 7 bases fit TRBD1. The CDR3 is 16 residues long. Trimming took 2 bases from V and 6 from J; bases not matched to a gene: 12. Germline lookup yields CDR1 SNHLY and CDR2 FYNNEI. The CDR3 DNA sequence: TGTGCCAGCAGTGAAAACAGGGGTGTGGAGAGGAATGGCTACACCTTC. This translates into CASSENRGVERNGYTF.

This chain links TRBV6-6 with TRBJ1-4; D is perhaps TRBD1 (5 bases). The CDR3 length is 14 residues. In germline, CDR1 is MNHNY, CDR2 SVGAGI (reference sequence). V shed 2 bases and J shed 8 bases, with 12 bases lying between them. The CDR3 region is CASSYGGYDEKLFF. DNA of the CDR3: TGTGCCAGCAGTTACGGGGGGTACGACGAAAAACTGTTTTTT.

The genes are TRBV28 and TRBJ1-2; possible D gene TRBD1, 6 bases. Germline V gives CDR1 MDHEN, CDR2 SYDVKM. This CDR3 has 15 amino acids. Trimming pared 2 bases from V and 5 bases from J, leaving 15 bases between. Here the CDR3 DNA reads TGTGCCAGCAGTTTAGTAGGGGGGGGCTCATATGGCTACACCTTC. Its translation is CASSLVGGGSYGYTF.

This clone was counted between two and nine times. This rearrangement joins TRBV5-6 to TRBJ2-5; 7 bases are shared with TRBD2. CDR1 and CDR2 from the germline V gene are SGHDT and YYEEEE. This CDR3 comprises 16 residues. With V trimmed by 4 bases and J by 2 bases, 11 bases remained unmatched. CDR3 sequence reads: CASSGLGRGDQETQYF. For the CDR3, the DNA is TGTGCCAGCAGCGGCCTCGGACGGGGGGATCAAGAGACCCAGTACTTC. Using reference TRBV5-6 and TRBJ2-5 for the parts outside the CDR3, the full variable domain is DAGVTQSPTHLIKTRGQQVTLRCSPKSGHDTVSWYQQALGQGPQFIFQYYEEEERQRGNFPDRFSGHQFPNYSSELNVNALLLGDSALYLCASSGLGRGDQETQYFGPGTRLLVL.